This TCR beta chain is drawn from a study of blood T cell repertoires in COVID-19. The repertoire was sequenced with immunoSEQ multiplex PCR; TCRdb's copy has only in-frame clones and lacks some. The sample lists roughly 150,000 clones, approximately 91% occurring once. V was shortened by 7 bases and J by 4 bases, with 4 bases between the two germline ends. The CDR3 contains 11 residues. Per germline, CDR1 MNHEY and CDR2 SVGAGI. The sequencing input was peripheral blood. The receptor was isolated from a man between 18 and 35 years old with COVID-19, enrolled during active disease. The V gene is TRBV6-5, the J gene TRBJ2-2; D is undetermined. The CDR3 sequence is CASKSTGELFF. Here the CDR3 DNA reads TGTGCCAGCAAGAGCACCGGGGAGCTGTTTTTT.